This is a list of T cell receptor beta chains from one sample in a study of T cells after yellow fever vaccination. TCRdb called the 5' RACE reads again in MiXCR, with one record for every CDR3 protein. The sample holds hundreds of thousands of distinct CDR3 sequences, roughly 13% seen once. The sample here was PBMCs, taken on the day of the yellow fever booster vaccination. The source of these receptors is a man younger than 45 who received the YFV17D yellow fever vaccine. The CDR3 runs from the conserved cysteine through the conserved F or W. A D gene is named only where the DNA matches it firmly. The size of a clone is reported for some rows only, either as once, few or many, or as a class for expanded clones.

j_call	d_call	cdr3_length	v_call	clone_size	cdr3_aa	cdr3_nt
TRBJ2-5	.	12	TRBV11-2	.	CASSLDWETQYF	TGTGCCAGCAGCTTAGATTGGGAGACCCAGTACTTC
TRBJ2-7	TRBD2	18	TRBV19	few	CASSIAGYSGSRSYEQYF	TGTGCCAGTAGTATTGCTGGGTACAGCGGGAGTCGCTCCTACGAGCAGTACTTC
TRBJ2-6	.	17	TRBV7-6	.	CASSQRDIYSGANVLTF	TGTGCCAGCAGCCAACGGGACATTTACTCTGGGGCCAACGTCCTGACTTTC
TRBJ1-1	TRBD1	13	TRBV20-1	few	CSARGQGSAEAFF	TGCAGTGCTAGGGGACAGGGTAGTGCTGAAGCTTTCTTT
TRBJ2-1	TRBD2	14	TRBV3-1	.	CASSHLAGENEQFF	TGTGCCAGCAGCCACCTAGCGGGAGAAAATGAGCAGTTCTTC
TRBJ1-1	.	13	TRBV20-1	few	CSARDRLGTEAFF	TGCAGTGCTAGAGATAGGTTGGGGACTGAAGCTTTCTTT
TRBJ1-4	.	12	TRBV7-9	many	CASSLDFEKLFF	TGTGCCAGCAGCTTAGATTTTGAAAAACTGTTTTTT
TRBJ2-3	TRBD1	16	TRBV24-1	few	CATSDAGTGGVDTQYF	TGTGCCACCAGTGATGCTGGGACAGGGGGCGTAGATACGCAGTATTTT
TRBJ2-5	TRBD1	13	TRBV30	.	CACRTGGPETQYF	TGTGCCTGTCGGACAGGGGGCCCGGAGACCCAGTACTTC
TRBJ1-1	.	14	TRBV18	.	CASSPAGQNTEAFF	TGTGCCAGCTCACCCGCCGGGCAGAACACTGAAGCTTTCTTT
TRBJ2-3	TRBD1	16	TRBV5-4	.	CASSSAGTGLTDTQYF	TGTGCCAGCAGCTCTGCGGGGACAGGGCTCACAGATACGCAGTATTTT
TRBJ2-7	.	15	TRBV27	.	CASRSQISGTYEQYF	TGTGCCAGCAGGTCTCAAATTAGCGGCACCTACGAGCAGTACTTC
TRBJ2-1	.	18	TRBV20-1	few	CSARDPSLGFSSYNEQFF	TGCAGTGCTAGAGATCCATCTCTCGGGTTTAGCTCCTACAATGAGCAGTTCTTC
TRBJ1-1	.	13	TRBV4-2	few	CASNQGSVTEAFF	TGTGCCAGCAACCAGGGTTCGGTGACTGAAGCTTTCTTT
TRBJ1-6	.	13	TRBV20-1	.	CSAPTGYNSPLHF	TGCAGTGCCCCTACAGGATATAATTCACCCCTCCACTTT
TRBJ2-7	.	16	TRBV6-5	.	CASSYSGGLEAYEQYF	TGTGCCAGCAGTTACTCAGGGGGTCTGGAAGCCTACGAGCAGTACTTC
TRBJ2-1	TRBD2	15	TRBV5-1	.	CASSFSGNDLDEQFF	TGCGCCAGCAGCTTTAGCGGGAATGATCTTGATGAGCAGTTCTTC
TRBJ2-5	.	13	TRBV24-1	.	CATSRGAGETQYF	TGTGCCACCAGTCGGGGGGCCGGAGAGACCCAGTACTTC
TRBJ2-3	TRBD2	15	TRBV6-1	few	CASSGPSGETDTQYF	TGTGCCAGCAGCGGGCCTAGCGGGGAAACAGATACGCAGTATTTT
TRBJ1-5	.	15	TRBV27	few	CASVTEQTRYQPQHF	TGTGCCAGCGTAACGGAACAGACGAGATATCAGCCCCAGCATTTT
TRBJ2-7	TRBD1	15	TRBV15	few	CATSSHRGSSYEQYF	TGTGCCACCAGCAGCCACAGGGGGAGCTCCTACGAGCAGTACTTC
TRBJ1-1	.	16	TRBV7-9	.	CASSSLGRGEGTEAFF	TGTGCCAGCAGCTCCCTCGGACGGGGAGAGGGGACTGAAGCTTTCTTT
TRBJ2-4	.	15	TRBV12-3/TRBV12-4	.	CASSLVQSVKNIQYF	TGTGCCAGCAGTTTAGTACAGTCTGTCAAAAACATTCAGTACTTC
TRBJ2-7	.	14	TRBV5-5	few	CASSLYGPPYEQYF	TGTGCCAGCAGCTTGTATGGGCCACCCTACGAGCAGTACTTC
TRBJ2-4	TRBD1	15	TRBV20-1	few	CSARDGTGSKNIQYF	TGCAGTGCTAGAGATGGGACAGGGTCCAAAAACATTCAGTACTTC
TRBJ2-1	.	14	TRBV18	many	CAIPKEGLHNEQFF	TGTGCCATCCCTAAAGAGGGACTCCACAATGAGCAGTTCTTC
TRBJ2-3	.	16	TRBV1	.	CTSSLECGTYTDTQYF	TGCACCAGCAGCCTGGAGTGCGGGACGTACACAGATACGCAGTATTTT
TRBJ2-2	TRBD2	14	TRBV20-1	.	CSAPLAGSTGELFF	TGCAGTGCTCCCCTAGCGGGGTCCACCGGGGAGCTGTTTTTT
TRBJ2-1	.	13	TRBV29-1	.	CSVGGRDNNEQFF	TGCAGCGTTGGTGGGAGAGATAACAATGAGCAGTTCTTC
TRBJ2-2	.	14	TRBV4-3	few	CASRFQAYTGELFF	TGCGCCAGCAGATTCCAAGCTTACACCGGGGAGCTGTTTTTT
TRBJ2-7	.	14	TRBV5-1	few	CASSTDRPSYEQYF	TGCGCCAGCAGCACGGACAGACCCTCCTACGAGCAGTACTTC
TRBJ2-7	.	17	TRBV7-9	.	CASSSKPSRAGLYEQYF	TGTGCCAGCAGCTCTAAACCCTCGAGGGCCGGTCTCTACGAGCAGTACTTC
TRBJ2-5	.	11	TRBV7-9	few	CASSGMETQYF	TGTGCCAGCAGCGGCATGGAGACCCAGTACTTC
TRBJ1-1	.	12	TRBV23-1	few	CASSHLGREAFF	TGCGCCAGCAGTCACCTCGGCCGAGAAGCTTTCTTT
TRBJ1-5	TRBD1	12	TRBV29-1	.	CSVAGGDQPQHF	TGCAGCGTTGCAGGGGGAGATCAGCCCCAGCATTTT
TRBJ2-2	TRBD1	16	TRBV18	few	CASSPAGGENTGELFF	TGTGCCAGCTCACCAGCAGGGGGCGAGAACACCGGGGAGCTGTTTTTT
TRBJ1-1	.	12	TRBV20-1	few	CSARPGRHEAFF	TGCAGTGCTAGACCAGGGCGTCACGAAGCTTTCTTT
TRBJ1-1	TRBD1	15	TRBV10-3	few	CAISESDRAAAEAFF	TGTGCCATCAGTGAGTCGGACAGGGCGGCGGCTGAAGCTTTCTTT
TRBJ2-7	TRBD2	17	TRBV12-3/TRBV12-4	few	CASSRDPRLAGGYEQYF	TGTGCCAGCAGTCGCGACCCCCGACTAGCGGGAGGGTACGAGCAGTACTTC
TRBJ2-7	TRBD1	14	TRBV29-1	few	CSVGGSRGLSEQYF	TGCAGCGTTGGCGGTTCGAGGGGGCTCTCCGAGCAGTACTTC
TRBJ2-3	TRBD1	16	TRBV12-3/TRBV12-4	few	CASRPYRGQGTDTQYF	TGTGCCAGCAGACCTTATCGAGGACAGGGGACAGATACGCAGTATTTT
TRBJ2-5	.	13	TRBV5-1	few	CASSPGAPKTQYF	TGCGCCAGCAGCCCCGGGGCGCCAAAGACCCAGTACTTC
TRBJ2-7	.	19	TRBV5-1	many	CASSLGGPGAGTNSYEQYF	TGCGCCAGCAGCCTTGGGGGCCCAGGTGCGGGGACTAACTCCTACGAGCAGTACTTC
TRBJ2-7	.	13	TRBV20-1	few	CSARSWDTYEQYF	TGCAGTGCTAGATCCTGGGACACCTACGAGCAGTACTTC
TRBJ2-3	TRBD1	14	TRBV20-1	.	CSAGQTGGTNTQYF	TGCAGTGCTGGCCAAACAGGGGGGACGAATACGCAGTATTTT
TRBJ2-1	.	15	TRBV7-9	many	CASTSRLPTYNEQFF	TGTGCCAGCACCTCAAGGCTCCCAACCTACAATGAGCAGTTCTTC
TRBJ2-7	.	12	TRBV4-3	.	CASSQDRGQQYF	TGCGCCAGCAGCCAAGATCGGGGGCAGCAGTACTTC
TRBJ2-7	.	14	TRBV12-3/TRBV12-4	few	CASSLISEPYEQYF	TGTGCCAGCAGTTTAATCTCAGAACCCTACGAGCAGTACTTC